A selection of T cell receptor beta chains follows, all from one sample in a study of blood T cell repertoires in COVID-19. Data came from immunoSEQ multiplex PCR; TCRdb stores just in-frame clones and leaves some out. The sample includes under 200,000 clones, around 83% of them seen just once. The specimen sequenced was peripheral blood. These receptors originate from a human donor in a cohort sampled during active COVID-19. CDR3s include the opening cysteine and the closing phenylalanine or tryptophan. D genes are given only for firm matches. Size tells how often a clone was seen (once, few, many) or the class of an expanded clone, and some rows leave it out.

V	size	D	J	CDR3	DNA
TRBV29-1	few	-	TRBJ2-2	CSVVVNTGELFF	TGCAGCGTTGTAGTTAACACCGGGGAGCTGTTTTTT
TRBV3-1/TRBV3-2	few	-	TRBJ2-7	CASSQNGLPYEQYF	TGTGCCAGCAGCCAAAATGGACTGCCCTACGAGCAGTACTTC
TRBV13	-	TRBD1	TRBJ2-2	CASSFWTGVVTGELFF	TGTGCCAGCAGCTTTTGGACAGGGGTTGTCACCGGGGAGCTGTTTTTT
TRBV15	-	-	TRBJ2-7	CATSRDRSSYEQYF	TGTGCCACCAGCAGAGATAGGAGCAGCTACGAGCAGTACTTC
TRBV6-4	-	TRBD2	TRBJ2-5	CASNPAWGGGETQYF	TGTGCCAGCAATCCCGCCTGGGGGGGTGGAGAGACCCAGTACTTC
TRBV7-2	-	TRBD2	TRBJ2-7	CASSRSGRAMYEQYF	TGTGCCAGCAGCAGAAGCGGGAGGGCCATGTACGAGCAGTACTTC
TRBV7-2	once	TRBD2	TRBJ2-5	CASTLRGKETQYF	TGTGCCAGCACCTTGCGGGGGAAAGAGACCCAGTACTTC
TRBV7-6	-	TRBD1	TRBJ2-3	CASSSGTGVDTQYF	TGTGCCAGCAGCTCCGGGACAGGGGTGGATACGCAGTATTTT
TRBV5-1	-	TRBD2	TRBJ2-7	CASRPGGTTYEQYF	TGCGCCAGCAGACCGGGGGGAACGACGTACGAGCAGTACTTC
TRBV9	-	-	TRBJ2-1	CASSVVSGSSSYNEQFF	TGTGCCAGCAGCGTAGTGAGCGGGTCGAGCTCCTACAATGAGCAGTTCTTC
TRBV21-1	-	-	TRBJ2-7	CASSQLGTGPLYEQYF	TGTGCCAGCAGCCAGCTCGGGACAGGGCCCCTTTACGAGCAGTACTTC
TRBV28	-	TRBD1	TRBJ2-5	CASSRADRGQETQYF	TGTGCCAGCAGCCGGGCCGACAGGGGGCAAGAGACCCAGTACTTC
TRBV3-1/TRBV3-2	-	-	TRBJ2-3	CASSLLSDTQYF	TGTGCCAGCAGCCTATTATCAGATACGCAGTATTTT
TRBV5-4	-	-	TRBJ2-7	CASSVTEGDEQYF	TGTGCCAGCAGCGTAACCGAGGGGGACGAGCAGTACTTC
TRBV11-2	-	-	TRBJ2-7	CASSRLAAQPYEQYF	TGTGCCAGCAGCCGATTAGCGGCCCAACCCTACGAGCAGTACTTC
TRBV6-5	-	TRBD1	TRBJ1-2	CASSFRTGLNYGYTF	TGTGCCAGCAGCTTTCGGACAGGGCTCAACTATGGCTACACCTTC
TRBV6-5	-	-	TRBJ2-7	CASSDSLRGGEQYF	TGTGCCAGCAGTGACTCGTTGAGGGGAGGCGAGCAGTACTTC
TRBV5-1	-	TRBD1	TRBJ1-3	CASSPGTGAGNTIYF	TGCGCCAGCAGTCCCGGGACAGGGGCTGGAAACACCATATATTTT
TRBV25-1	-	-	TRBJ1-2	CASVGPHSYGYTF	TGTGCCAGCGTGGGGCCCCATTCCTATGGCTACACCTTC
TRBV7-9	-	-	TRBJ2-3	CASGSLTDTQYF	TGTGCCAGCGGCTCGTTGACAGATACGCAGTATTTT
TRBV9	-	TRBD1	TRBJ2-1	CASSVADVQGAAQSYNEQFF	TGTGCCAGCAGCGTAGCTGATGTACAGGGGGCAGCGCAGTCCTACAATGAGCAGTTCTTC
TRBV3-1/TRBV3-2	-	-	TRBJ1-5	CASSQGGYQPQHF	TGTGCCAGCAGCCAAGGGGGCTATCAGCCCCAGCATTTT
TRBV5-1	-	-	TRBJ1-2	CASSLVPSVGYGYTF	TGCGCCAGCAGCTTGGTTCCCAGTGTTGGCTATGGCTACACCTTC
TRBV19	few	-	TRBJ1-6	CASNDNYNSPLHF	TGTGCCAGTAACGACAATTATAATTCACCCCTCCACTTT
TRBV2	-	-	TRBJ1-4	CASSALGGNEKLFF	TGTGCCAGCAGTGCCCTTGGGGGGAATGAAAAACTGTTTTTT
TRBV4-3	-	-	TRBJ1-2	CASSQDQVEGYTF	TGCGCCAGCAGCCAGGATCAGGTCGAGGGCTACACCTTC
TRBV27	-	TRBD1	TRBJ1-2	CASSFRQGLSGYTF	TGTGCCAGCAGTTTCAGACAGGGATTAAGTGGCTACACCTTC
TRBV28	-	TRBD1	TRBJ1-5	CASWGQDRVSQPQHF	TGTGCCAGCTGGGGTCAAGACAGGGTAAGTCAGCCCCAGCATTTT
TRBV27	-	-	TRBJ2-5	CASSLGGRVGETQYF	TGTGCCAGCAGTTTAGGCGGCAGGGTGGGAGAGACCCAGTACTTC
TRBV28	-	-	TRBJ2-7	CASTRGGSSYEQYF	TGTGCCAGCACCCGGGGAGGCAGCTCCTACGAGCAGTACTTC
TRBV5-1	-	-	TRBJ1-5	CASSFGDSNQPQHF	TGCGCCAGCAGCTTCGGGGATAGCAATCAGCCCCAGCATTTT
TRBV27	-	TRBD1	TRBJ2-6	CASSGQGGSGANVLTF	TGTGCCAGCAGCGGACAGGGGGGCTCTGGGGCCAACGTCCTGACTTTC
TRBV9	-	-	TRBJ2-1	CASSVAPSSYNEQFF	TGTGCCAGCAGCGTAGCTCCGAGCTCCTACAATGAGCAGTTCTTC
TRBV7-2	-	TRBD2	TRBJ2-7	CASSLVSSGDPFGEQYF	TGTGCCAGCAGCTTAGTATCTAGCGGGGACCCTTTTGGCGAGCAGTACTTC
TRBV6-6	-	TRBD2	TRBJ2-7	CASSPGLAGGFSYEQYF	TGTGCCAGCAGTCCGGGACTAGCGGGAGGGTTCTCCTACGAGCAGTACTTC
TRBV4-2	-	-	TRBJ1-6	CASSQDRSLLNSPLHF	TGTGCCAGCAGCCAAGATCGGTCACTCCTAAATTCACCCCTCCACTTT
TRBV6-4	-	-	TRBJ1-4	CASSDGGKLFF	TGTGCCAGCAGTGATGGAGGGAAACTGTTTTTT
TRBV29-1	-	-	TRBJ2-7	CSVDIGGYEQYF	TGCAGCGTTGATATTGGGGGGTACGAGCAGTACTTC
TRBV27	-	-	TRBJ1-5	CASSLGPPGLGNQPQHF	TGTGCCAGCAGTTTGGGCCCCCCAGGGCTCGGGAATCAGCCCCAGCATTTT
TRBV3-1/TRBV3-2	-	TRBD2	TRBJ2-7	CASSRTSGGGQYF	TGTGCCAGCAGCCGGACTAGCGGGGGAGGGCAGTACTTC
TRBV10-3	-	-	TRBJ1-1	CAISDRGITEAFF	TGTGCCATCAGTGACAGGGGCATCACTGAAGCTTTCTTT
TRBV3-1/TRBV3-2	-	TRBD2	TRBJ2-7	CASSRIRTSGYYEQYF	TGTGCCAGCAGCCGAATACGGACTAGCGGGTATTACGAGCAGTACTTC
TRBV7-2	-	-	TRBJ1-4	CASSLEEGREKLFF	TGTGCCAGCAGCTTAGAGGAGGGACGAGAAAAACTGTTTTTT
TRBV7-9	-	TRBD2	TRBJ2-5	CASSRRTGGNRETQYF	TGTGCCAGCAGCCGTAGAACGGGAGGGAATAGGGAGACCCAGTACTTC
TRBV5-4	-	TRBD1	TRBJ1-2	CASSSDRGRYGYTF	TGTGCCAGCAGCTCGGACAGGGGTCGGTATGGCTACACCTTC
TRBV27	-	-	TRBJ2-7	CASSLRHASYEQYF	TGTGCCAGCAGTTTACGACATGCCTCCTACGAGCAGTACTTC
TRBV11-3	-	-	TRBJ2-5	CATSGDSQETQYF	TGTGCCACCTCCGGGGATTCCCAAGAGACCCAGTACTTC
TRBV7-6	-	-	TRBJ1-1	CASSLKVAPGPEAFF	TGTGCCAGCAGCTTAAAAGTCGCACCAGGGCCTGAAGCTTTCTTT
TRBV19	-	-	TRBJ2-3	CASRGADTQYF	TGTGCCAGTAGGGGCGCAGATACGCAGTATTTT
TRBV4-3	-	-	TRBJ1-1	CASSQAGGSTEAFF	TGCGCCAGCAGCCAAGCAGGAGGGAGTACTGAAGCTTTCTTT
TRBV2	-	TRBD2	TRBJ2-1	CASKGTSGGNEQFF	TGTGCCAGCAAGGGGACTAGCGGGGGGAATGAGCAGTTCTTC
TRBV7-6	-	TRBD1	TRBJ2-7	CASSLRTGMAYEQYF	TGTGCCAGCAGCCTACGGACAGGGATGGCCTACGAGCAGTACTTC
TRBV3-1/TRBV3-2	-	-	TRBJ2-7	CASSQRAEGEQYF	TGTGCCAGCAGCCAGAGGGCGGAGGGCGAGCAGTACTTC
TRBV29-1	-	-	TRBJ2-7	CSVVPGAYEQYF	TGCAGCGTCGTACCAGGGGCCTACGAGCAGTACTTC
TRBV6-5	-	-	TRBJ1-5	CASSNRVSGPQHF	TGTGCCAGCAGTAACAGGGTTTCAGGGCCCCAGCATTTT
TRBV27	-	TRBD2	TRBJ2-3	CASSLSGGGTDTQYF	TGTGCCAGCAGTTTATCTGGCGGGGGTACAGATACGCAGTATTTT
TRBV6-6	-	-	TRBJ1-2	CASRTTSQGYGYTF	TGTGCCAGCAGAACTACCTCTCAGGGGTATGGCTACACCTTC
TRBV9	-	-	TRBJ2-7	CASSVEGAYEQYF	TGTGCCAGCAGCGTAGAGGGAGCCTACGAGCAGTACTTC
TRBV13	-	-	TRBJ1-2	CASSSTQGTNYGYTF	TGTGCCAGCAGCTCCACACAGGGAACTAACTATGGCTACACCTTC